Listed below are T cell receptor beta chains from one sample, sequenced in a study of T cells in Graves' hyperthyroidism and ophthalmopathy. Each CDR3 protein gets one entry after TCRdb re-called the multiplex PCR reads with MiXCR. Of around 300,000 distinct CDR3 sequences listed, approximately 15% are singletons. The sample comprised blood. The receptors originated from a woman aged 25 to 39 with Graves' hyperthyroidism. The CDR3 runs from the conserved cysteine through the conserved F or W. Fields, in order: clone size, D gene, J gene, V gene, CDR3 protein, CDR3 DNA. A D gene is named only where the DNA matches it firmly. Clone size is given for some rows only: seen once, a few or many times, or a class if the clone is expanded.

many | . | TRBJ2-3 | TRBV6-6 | CASSYSEIDTQYF | TGTGCCAGCAGTTACTCAGAGATAGATACGCAGTATTTT
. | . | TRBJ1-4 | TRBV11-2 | CASRRPGSGNEKLFF | TGTGCCAGCAGACGCCCCGGGAGTGGGAATGAAAAACTGTTTTTT
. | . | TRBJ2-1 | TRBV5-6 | CASSLSDAGNEQFF | TGTGCCAGCAGCCTTTCGGACGCAGGCAATGAGCAGTTCTTC
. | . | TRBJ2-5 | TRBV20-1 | CSALTYPGEWGPQETQYF | TGCAGTGCCCTGACCTATCCAGGGGAGTGGGGGCCACAAGAGACCCAGTACTTC
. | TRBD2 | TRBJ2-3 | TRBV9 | CASSAKITSGWGTDTHDF | TGTGCCAGCAGCGCCAAGATCACTAGCGGATGGGGCACAGATACGCATGATTTT
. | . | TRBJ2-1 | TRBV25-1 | CASSEIPTGQNGQFF | TGTGCCAGCAGTGAAATCCCAACCGGCCAAAATGGGCAGTTCTTC
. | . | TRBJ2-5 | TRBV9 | CASSVSQGLETQYF | TGTGCCAGCAGCGTAAGCCAGGGGCTAGAGACCCAGTACTTC
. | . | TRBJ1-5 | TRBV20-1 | CSATLDTTNQPQHF | TGCAGTGCTACCCTTGACACCACCAATCAGCCCCAGCATTTT
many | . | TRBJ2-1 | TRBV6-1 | CASSPTQGNEQFF | TGTGCCAGCAGCCCTACTCAGGGCAATGAGCAGTTCTTC
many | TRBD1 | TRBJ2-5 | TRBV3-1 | CASSPESGQKETQYF | TGTGCCAGCAGCCCTGAGTCGGGACAGAAAGAGACCCAGTACTTC
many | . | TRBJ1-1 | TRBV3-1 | CASSQGDGGTEAFF | TGTGCCAGCAGCCAAGGGGACGGAGGCACTGAAGCTTTCTTT
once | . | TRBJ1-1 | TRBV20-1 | CSAHNRVPTSITFF | TGCAGTGCTCACAACCGGGTTCCAACTTCTATAACTTTCTTT